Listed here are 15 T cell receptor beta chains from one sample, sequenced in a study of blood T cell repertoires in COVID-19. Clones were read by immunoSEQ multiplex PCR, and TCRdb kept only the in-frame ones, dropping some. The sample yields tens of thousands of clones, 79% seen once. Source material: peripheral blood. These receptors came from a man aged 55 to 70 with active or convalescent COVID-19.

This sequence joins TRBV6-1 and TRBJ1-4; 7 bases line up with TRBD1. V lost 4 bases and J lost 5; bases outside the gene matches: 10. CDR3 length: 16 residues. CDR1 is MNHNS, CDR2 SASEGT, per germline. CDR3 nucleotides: TGTGCCAGCAGTGGACGTCCCGGGACAGCGAATGAAAAACTGTTTTTT. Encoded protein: CASSGRPGTANEKLFF.

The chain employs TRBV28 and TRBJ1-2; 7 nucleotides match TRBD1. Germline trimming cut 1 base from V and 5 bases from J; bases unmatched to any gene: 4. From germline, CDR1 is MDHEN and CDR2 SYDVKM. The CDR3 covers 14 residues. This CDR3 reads CASSLLAGGYGYTF. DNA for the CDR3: TGTGCCAGCAGTTTATTGGCAGGGGGGTATGGCTACACCTTC.

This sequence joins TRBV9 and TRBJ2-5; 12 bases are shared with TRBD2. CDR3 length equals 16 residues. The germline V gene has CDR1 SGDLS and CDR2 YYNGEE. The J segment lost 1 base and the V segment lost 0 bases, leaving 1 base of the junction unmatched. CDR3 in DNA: TGTGCCAGCAGCGTAGCGACTAGCGGGGGCCAAGAGACCCAGTACTTC. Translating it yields CASSVATSGGQETQYF.

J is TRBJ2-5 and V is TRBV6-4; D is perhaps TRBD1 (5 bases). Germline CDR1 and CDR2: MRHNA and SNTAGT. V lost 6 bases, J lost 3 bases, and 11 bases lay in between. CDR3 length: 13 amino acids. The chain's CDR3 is CASSDSGKETQYF. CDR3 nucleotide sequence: TGTGCCAGCAGCGATTCAGGGAAAGAGACCCAGTACTTC.

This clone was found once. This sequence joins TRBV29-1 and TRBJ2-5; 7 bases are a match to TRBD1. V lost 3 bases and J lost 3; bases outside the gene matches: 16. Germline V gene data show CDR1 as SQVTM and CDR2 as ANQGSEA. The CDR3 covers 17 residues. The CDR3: CSVDGRGQDSWKETQYF. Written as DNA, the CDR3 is TGCAGCGTTGATGGTAGAGGACAGGATAGTTGGAAAGAGACCCAGTACTTC. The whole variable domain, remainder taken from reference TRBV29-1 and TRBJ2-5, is SAVISQKPSRDICQRGTSLTIQCQVDSQVTMMFWYRQQPGQSLTLIATANQGSEATYESGFVIDKFPISRPNLTFSTLTVSNMSPEDSSIYLCSVDGRGQDSWKETQYFGPGTRLLVL.

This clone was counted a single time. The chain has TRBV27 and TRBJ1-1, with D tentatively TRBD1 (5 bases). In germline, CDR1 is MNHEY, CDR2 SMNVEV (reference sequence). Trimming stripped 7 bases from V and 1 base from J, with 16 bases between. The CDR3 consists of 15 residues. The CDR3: CASISQGLKNTEAFF. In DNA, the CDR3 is TGTGCCAGCATTTCTCAGGGACTTAAGAACACTGAAGCTTTCTTT.

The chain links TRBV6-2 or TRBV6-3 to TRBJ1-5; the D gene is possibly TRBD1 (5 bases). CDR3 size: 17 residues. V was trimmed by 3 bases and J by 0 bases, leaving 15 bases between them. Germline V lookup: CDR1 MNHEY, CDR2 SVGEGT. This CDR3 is CASSYQDPGNSNQPQHF. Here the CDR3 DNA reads TGTGCCAGCAGTTATCAAGACCCAGGGAATAGCAATCAGCCCCAGCATTTT.

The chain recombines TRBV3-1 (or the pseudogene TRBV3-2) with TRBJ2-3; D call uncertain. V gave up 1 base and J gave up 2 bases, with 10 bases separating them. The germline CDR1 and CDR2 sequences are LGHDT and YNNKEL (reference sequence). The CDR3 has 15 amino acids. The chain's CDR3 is CASSQAGGYTDTQYF. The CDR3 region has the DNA TGTGCCAGCAGCCAAGCCGGCGGCTACACAGATACGCAGTATTTT.

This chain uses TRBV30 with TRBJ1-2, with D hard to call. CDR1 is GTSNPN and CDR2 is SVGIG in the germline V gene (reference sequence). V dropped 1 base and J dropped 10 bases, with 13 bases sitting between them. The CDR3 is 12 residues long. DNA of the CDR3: TGTGCCTGGAGTGAGTTCGGGGAGGCCTACACCTTC. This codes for CAWSEFGEAYTF.

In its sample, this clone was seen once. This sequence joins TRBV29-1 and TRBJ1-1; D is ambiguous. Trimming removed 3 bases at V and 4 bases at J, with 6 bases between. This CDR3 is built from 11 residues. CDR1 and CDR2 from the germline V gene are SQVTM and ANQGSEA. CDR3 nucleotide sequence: TGCAGCGTTGATACGGTCACTGAAGCTTTCTTT. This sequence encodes CSVDTVTEAFF.

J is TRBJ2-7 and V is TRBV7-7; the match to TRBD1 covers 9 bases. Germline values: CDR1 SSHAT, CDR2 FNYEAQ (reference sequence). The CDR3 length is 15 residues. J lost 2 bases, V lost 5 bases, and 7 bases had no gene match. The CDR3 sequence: CASSPGTGSTYEQYF. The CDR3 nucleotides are TGTGCCAGCAGCCCCGGGACAGGGAGTACCTACGAGCAGTACTTC.

The CDR3 reads CASSLTSGGDSPLHF. CDR3 nucleotide sequence: TGTGCCAGCAGCTTAACGTCGGGAGGAGATTCACCCCTCCACTTT. The chain combines TRBV7-9 with TRBJ1-6; D remains unclear. Trimming took off 2 bases at V and 8 bases at J, with 13 bases between the two ends. Germline V gene sequence: CDR1 SEHNR, CDR2 FQNEAQ (reference sequence). CDR3 length: 15 residues.

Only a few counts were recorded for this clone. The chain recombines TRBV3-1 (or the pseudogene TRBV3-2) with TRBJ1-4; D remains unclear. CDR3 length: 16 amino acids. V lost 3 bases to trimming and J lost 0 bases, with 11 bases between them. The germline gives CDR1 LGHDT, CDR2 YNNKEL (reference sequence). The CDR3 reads CASSQIGQTTNEKLFF. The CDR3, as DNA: TGTGCCAGCAGCCAGATTGGGCAGACAACTAATGAAAAACTGTTTTTT.

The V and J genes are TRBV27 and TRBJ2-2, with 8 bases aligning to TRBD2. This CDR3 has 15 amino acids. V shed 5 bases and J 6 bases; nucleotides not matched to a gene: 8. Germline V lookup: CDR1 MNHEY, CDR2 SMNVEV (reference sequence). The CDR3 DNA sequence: TGTGCCAGCAGTCCCCGGGGGGGCGGGTCCGGGGAGCTGTTTTTT. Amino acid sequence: CASSPRGGGSGELFF.

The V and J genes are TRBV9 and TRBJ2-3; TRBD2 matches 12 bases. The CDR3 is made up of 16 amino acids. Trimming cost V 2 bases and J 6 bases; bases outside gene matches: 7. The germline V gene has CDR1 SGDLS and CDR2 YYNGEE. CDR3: CASSVLLAGGGDTQYF. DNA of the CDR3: TGTGCCAGCAGCGTTCTACTAGCGGGGGGCGGGGATACGCAGTATTTT.